A selection of T cell receptor beta chains follows, all from one sample in a study of blood T cell repertoires in COVID-19. Generated by immunoSEQ multiplex PCR, the TCRdb table keeps only in-frame clones and is missing some. The top ten clones hold approximately 10% of a sample with approximately 200,000 clones, approximately 81% of them seen once. Sequences were obtained from peripheral blood. The receptor source for this set is a woman aged 80 or over with COVID-19, enrolled during active disease. Each CDR3 is given with its conserved first and last residue. The D gene is left open where the match is weak. Rows may omit the clone size; those that give it use once, few, many or a size class.

j_gene	v_gene	abundance	d_gene	CDR3nt	CDR3aa
TRBJ2-6	TRBV6-5	-	-	TGTGCCAGCAGCGCCCAGGGGCTGGGGGCCAACGTCCTGACTTTC	CASSAQGLGANVLTF
TRBJ1-1	TRBV6-5	-	-	TGTGCCAGCAGTTACTCGTTACGGGTAGGCACTGAAGCTTTCTTT	CASSYSLRVGTEAFF
TRBJ1-5	TRBV6-1	-	TRBD1	TGTGCCAGCAGTGAAGCGATAGGGGGCGCGGGCCAGTATAGCAATCAGCCCCAGCATTTT	CASSEAIGGAGQYSNQPQHF
TRBJ2-1	TRBV18	once	TRBD1	TGTGCCAGCTCACCCCCCGGACAGGGTTTAGGTGAGCAGTTCTTC	CASSPPGQGLGEQFF
TRBJ1-3	TRBV7-2	few	-	TGTGCCAGCAGGGTCCCCGGAGCTGGAAACACCATATATTTT	CASRVPGAGNTIYF
TRBJ2-1	TRBV5-1	-	TRBD1	TGCGCCAGCGGACAGGGTTCTGCAAATGAGCAGTTCTTC	CASGQGSANEQFF
TRBJ1-5	TRBV7-8	-	-	TGTGCCAGCAGCGTATACAGGGTAGGGAGCAATCAGCCCCAGCATTTT	CASSVYRVGSNQPQHF
TRBJ1-4	TRBV19	-	TRBD1	TGTGCCAGTACCCTGACAGGGGGCTATGAAAAACTGTTTTTT	CASTLTGGYEKLFF
TRBJ2-1	TRBV10-3	once	TRBD2	TGTGCCAGCTTAGGGAGCGGGGGGGCCGTCAATGAGCAGTTCTTC	CASLGSGGAVNEQFF
TRBJ1-2	TRBV7-2	-	-	TGTGCCAGCAGCTTCGATGGGGCGCGGGGCTACACCTTC	CASSFDGARGYTF
TRBJ2-1	TRBV5-1	-	TRBD1	TGCGCCAGCAGCTTCCTACAGGGGGGCAATGAGCAGTTCTTC	CASSFLQGGNEQFF
TRBJ2-1	TRBV5-6	once	-	TGTGCCAGCAGCTTGTTCGCGTATGAGCAGTTCTTC	CASSLFAYEQFF
TRBJ2-7	TRBV4-3	once	TRBD2	TGCGCCAGCAGCCTCGGGCTAGCGGGGGGATACGAGCAGTACTTC	CASSLGLAGGYEQYF
TRBJ1-1	TRBV2	few	TRBD1	TGTGCCAGCAGTGGACAGGGGGTTACCGAAGCTTTCTTT	CASSGQGVTEAFF
TRBJ2-5	TRBV5-1	-	TRBD2	TGCGCCAGCAGCGGATCCGGGACTAGTCAAGAGACCCAGTACTTC	CASSGSGTSQETQYF